This TCR beta chain was recorded in a study of blood T cells in healthy people across ages. The length of the CDR3 is 13 residues. Germline CDR1 reads SQVTM; CDR2 reads ANQGSEA. A sample-barcoded 5' primer and a J-beta primer mix were used in a second PCR of roughly 7 to 11 cycles. TCRdb reprocessed the 5' RACE reads with MiXCR, giving one entry per CDR3 protein. The top ten hold over 3.5% of the sample, which has 450,000 to 600,000 distinct CDR3 sequences, about 27% seen once. These same data were also listed under a study on T cells of mothers and their children.

Specimen: blood. This sequence originates from a boy aged 2 to 10 in good health. The chain recombines TRBV29-1 with TRBJ2-5, with D perhaps TRBD2 (6 bases). The J call may not be correct, given that the DNA end is closer to TRBJ2-1. Here the CDR3 reads CSVGGDLRNEQFF. The CDR3 DNA is TGCAGCGTTGGGGGGGATTTAAGGAATGAGCAGTTCTTC.